These T cell receptor beta chains were read from a single sample in a study of blood T cell repertoires in COVID-19. Assay used: immunoSEQ multiplex PCR; TCRdb lists only in-frame clones, some missing. The repertoire includes under 150,000 clones, approximately 88% of them detected once, and around 26% sits in the top ten. Sequencing used peripheral blood. These receptors all come from a human donor in a cohort sampled during active COVID-19. Both conserved end residues are part of each CDR3. The D gene is left open where the match is weak. Not every row has a clone size; where given, it reads once, few, many or a size class.

D	size	V	J	DNA	CDR3
TRBD1	-	TRBV30	TRBJ2-7	TGTGCCTGGAGTGCGGACAGGGGAGACAGCGAGCAGTACTTC	CAWSADRGDSEQYF
TRBD2	once	TRBV10-3	TRBJ2-5	TGTGCCATCACGGCCGGTAGAGCGGGGGCTCGAGAGACCCAGTACTTC	CAITAGRAGARETQYF
-	-	TRBV27	TRBJ1-1	TGTGCCAGCAGTTTATCACGACAGAGCATGAACACTGAAGCTTTCTTT	CASSLSRQSMNTEAFF
-	-	TRBV7-9	TRBJ1-5	TGTGCCAGCAGCTTGGGGCAGGGGACCCATAGCAATCAGCCCCAGCATTTT	CASSLGQGTHSNQPQHF
TRBD2	-	TRBV28	TRBJ2-5	TGTGCCAGCAGTTCCCAGAGGTCGGGGGGGGAGACCCAGTACTTC	CASSSQRSGGETQYF
TRBD1	-	TRBV5-1	TRBJ1-4	TGCGCCAGCAGTACGGGGACAGGGGGAAATGAAAAACTGTTTTTT	CASSTGTGGNEKLFF
TRBD1	-	TRBV19	TRBJ1-1	TGTGCCAGTAGTAGCAAGACAGGGGTAATCAAAACTTTCTTT	CASSSKTGVIKTFF
TRBD1	once	TRBV19	TRBJ1-4	TGTGCCAGTGGGACAGGGAAATGGAATGAAAAACTGTTTTTT	CASGTGKWNEKLFF
-	-	TRBV21-1	TRBJ2-7	TGTGCCAGCAGCATGCCCGGGACAGGGGCGAGCTCCTACGAGCAGTACTTC	CASSMPGTGASSYEQYF
-	-	TRBV7-8	TRBJ1-3	TGTGCCAGCAGGTCCGGTGCCTCAACAGACACCATATATTTT	CASRSGASTDTIYF
-	-	TRBV6-5	TRBJ1-1	TGTGCCAGCAGTTACCGACTCGACGGGGCTGAAGCTTTCTTT	CASSYRLDGAEAFF
TRBD1	once	TRBV30	TRBJ1-2	TGTGCCTGGAGAACGGACAGGCCTCTCCGCGGCTACACCTTC	CAWRTDRPLRGYTF
-	-	TRBV4-3	TRBJ1-3	TGCGCCAGCAGCCAAGATCTAGGCTTGGGAAACACCATATATTTT	CASSQDLGLGNTIYF
-	-	TRBV18	TRBJ1-1	TGTGCCAGCTCAACGGCGGCCGGAGCTTTCTTT	CASSTAAGAFF
-	-	TRBV5-5	TRBJ2-1	TGTGCCAGCACCCGGAGGGGCGGAGGCAATGAGCAGTTCTTC	CASTRRGGGNEQFF
TRBD1	-	TRBV4-1	TRBJ1-1	TGCGCCAGCAGAAGGGGGCAGGGTGGCACTGAAGCTTTCTTT	CASRRGQGGTEAFF
-	-	TRBV6-4	TRBJ2-2	TGTGCCAGCAGTGACTCGAGGACTCCCTATCCTGGCACCGGGGAGCTGTTTTTT	CASSDSRTPYPGTGELFF